The TCR beta chain under discussion was sequenced for a study of T cells in Graves' hyperthyroidism and ophthalmopathy. RNA transcripts yielded amplified TCR beta CDR3 regions. The HTBI primer set served for first-round RT-PCR of the TCR CDR3. TCRdb re-derived calls from the multiplex PCR reads in MiXCR, one entry per CDR3 protein. The table lists some 690,000 distinct CDR3 sequences, around 16% of them singletons. This clonotype showed up many times. V was shortened by 8 bases and J by 3 bases, with 12 bases between the two germline ends. The CDR3 has 13 residues. Looked up from germline, CDR1 is SNHLY and CDR2 is FYNNEI.

The sample consisted of blood. The sequence was obtained from a man aged 50-59 years with Graves' hyperthyroidism. This chain joins TRBV2 and TRBJ2-3; D remains unclear. CDR3 residues: CASQNPQTDTQYF. CDR3 bases: TGTGCCAGCCAAAACCCGCAAACAGATACGCAGTATTTT.